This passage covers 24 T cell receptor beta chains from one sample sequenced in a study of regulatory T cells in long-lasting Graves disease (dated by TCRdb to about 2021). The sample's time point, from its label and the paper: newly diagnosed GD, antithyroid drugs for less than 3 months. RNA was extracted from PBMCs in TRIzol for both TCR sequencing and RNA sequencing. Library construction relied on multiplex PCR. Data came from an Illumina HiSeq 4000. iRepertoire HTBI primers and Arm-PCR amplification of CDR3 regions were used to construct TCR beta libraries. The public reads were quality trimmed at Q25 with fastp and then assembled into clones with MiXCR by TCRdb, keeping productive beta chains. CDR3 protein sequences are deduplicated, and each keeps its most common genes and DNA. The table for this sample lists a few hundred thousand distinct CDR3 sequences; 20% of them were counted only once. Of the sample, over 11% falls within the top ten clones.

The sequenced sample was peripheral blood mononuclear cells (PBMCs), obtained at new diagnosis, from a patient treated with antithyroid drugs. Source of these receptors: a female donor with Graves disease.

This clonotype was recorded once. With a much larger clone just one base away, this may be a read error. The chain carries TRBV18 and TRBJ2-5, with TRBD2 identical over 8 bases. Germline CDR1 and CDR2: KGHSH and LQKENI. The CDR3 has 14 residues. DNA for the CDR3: TGTGCCAGCTCACCTCCGGGACTAGGGGGGACCCAGTGCTTC. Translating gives CASSPPGLGGTQCF.

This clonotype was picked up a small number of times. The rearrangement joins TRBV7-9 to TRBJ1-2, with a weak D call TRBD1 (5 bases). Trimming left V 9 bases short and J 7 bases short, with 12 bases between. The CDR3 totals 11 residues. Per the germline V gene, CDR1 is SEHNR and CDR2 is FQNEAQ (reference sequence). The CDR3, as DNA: TGTGCCAGTGAACTCGGGGGTGGCTACACCTTC. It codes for CASELGGGYTF.

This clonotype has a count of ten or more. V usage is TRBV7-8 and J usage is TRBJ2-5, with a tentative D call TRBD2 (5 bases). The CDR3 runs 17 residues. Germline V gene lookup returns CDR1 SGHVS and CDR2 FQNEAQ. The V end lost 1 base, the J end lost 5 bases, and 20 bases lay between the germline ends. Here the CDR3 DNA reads TGTGCCAGCAGCTTAGGGTCGTGGACTGAATCCGCTGAGACCCAGTACTTC. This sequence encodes CASSLGSWTESAETQYF.

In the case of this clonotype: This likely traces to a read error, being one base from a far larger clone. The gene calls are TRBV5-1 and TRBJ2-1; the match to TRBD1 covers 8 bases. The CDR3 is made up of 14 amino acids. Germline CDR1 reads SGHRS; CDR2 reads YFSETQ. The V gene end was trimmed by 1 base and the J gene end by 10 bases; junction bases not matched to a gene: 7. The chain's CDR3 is CASSLRSGGYEQFF. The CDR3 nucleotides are TGCGCCAGCAGCTTGAGGTCAGGGGGCTACGAGCAGTTCTTC.

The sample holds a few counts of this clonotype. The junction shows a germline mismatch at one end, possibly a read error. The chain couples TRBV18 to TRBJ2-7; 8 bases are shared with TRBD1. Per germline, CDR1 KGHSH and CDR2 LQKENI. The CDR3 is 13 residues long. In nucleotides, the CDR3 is TGTGCCGGCTCAGGGACAGGTCTATATGAGCAGTACTTC. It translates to CAGSGTGLYEQYF.

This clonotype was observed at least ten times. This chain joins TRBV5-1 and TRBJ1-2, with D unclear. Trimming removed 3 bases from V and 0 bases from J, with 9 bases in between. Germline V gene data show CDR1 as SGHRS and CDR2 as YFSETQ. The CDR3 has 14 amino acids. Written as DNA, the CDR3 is TGCGCCAGCAGCTCCCAGAGTGCTAACTATGGCTACACCTTC. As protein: CASSSQSANYGYTF.

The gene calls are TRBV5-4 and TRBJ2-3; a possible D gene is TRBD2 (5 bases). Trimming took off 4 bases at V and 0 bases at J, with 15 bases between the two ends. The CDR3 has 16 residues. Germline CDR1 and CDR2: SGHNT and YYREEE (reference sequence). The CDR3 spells CASSEGLAFSTDTQYF. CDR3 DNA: TGTGCCAGCAGCGAAGGGCTAGCATTTAGCACAGATACGCAGTATTTT.

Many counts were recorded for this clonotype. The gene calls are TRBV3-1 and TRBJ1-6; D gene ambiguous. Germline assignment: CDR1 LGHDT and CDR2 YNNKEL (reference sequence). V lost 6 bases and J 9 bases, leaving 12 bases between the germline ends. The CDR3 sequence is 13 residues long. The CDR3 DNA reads TGTGCCAGCAGTCTTCAAAATAGTTCACCCCTCCACTTT. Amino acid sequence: CASSLQNSSPLHF.

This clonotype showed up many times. The CDR3 is CASSYSAGTGPVYEQYF. CDR3 coding DNA: TGTGCCAGCAGTTACTCAGCCGGGACAGGCCCCGTCTACGAGCAGTACTTC. The chain carries TRBV6-2 or TRBV6-3 and TRBJ2-7; TRBD1 matches 8 bases. J lost 3 bases, V lost 0 bases, and 10 bases had no gene match. Germline lookup yields CDR1 MNHEY and CDR2 SVGEGT. This CDR3 is built from 17 residues.

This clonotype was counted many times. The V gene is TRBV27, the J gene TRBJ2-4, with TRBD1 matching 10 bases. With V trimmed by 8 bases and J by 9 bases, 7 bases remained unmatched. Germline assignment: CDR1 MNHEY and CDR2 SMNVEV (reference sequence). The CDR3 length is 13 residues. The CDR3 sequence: CASRGTGDSIQYF. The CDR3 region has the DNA TGTGCCAGCCGGGGGACAGGGGATAGCATTCAGTACTTC.

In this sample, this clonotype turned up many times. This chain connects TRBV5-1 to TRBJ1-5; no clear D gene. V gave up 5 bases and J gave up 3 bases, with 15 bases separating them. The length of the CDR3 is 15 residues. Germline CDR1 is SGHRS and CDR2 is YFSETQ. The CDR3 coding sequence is TGCGCCAGCAGACTGGTGCCAGACCTCAATCAGCCCCAGCATTTT. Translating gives CASRLVPDLNQPQHF.

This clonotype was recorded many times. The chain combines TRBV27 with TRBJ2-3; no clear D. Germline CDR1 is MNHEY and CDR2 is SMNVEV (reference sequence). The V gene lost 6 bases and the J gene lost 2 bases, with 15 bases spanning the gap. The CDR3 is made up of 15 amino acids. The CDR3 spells CASRSFFGTTDTQYF. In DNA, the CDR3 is TGTGCCAGCAGGTCCTTTTTTGGCACCACAGATACGCAGTATTTT.

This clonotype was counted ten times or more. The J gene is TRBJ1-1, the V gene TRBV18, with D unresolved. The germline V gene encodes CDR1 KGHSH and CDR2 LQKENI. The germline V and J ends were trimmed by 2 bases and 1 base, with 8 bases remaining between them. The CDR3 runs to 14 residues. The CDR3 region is CASSPGLENTEAFF. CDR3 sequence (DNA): TGTGCCAGCTCACCAGGGTTAGAGAACACTGAAGCTTTCTTT.

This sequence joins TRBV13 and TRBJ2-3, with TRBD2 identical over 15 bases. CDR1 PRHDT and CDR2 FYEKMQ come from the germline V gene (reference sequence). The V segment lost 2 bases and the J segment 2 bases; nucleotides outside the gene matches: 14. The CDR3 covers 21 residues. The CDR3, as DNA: TGTGCCAGCAGCTTAAAGTCCGGACTAGCGGGGGGGCCAGACCTCACAGATACGCAGTATTTT. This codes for CASSLKSGLAGGPDLTDTQYF.

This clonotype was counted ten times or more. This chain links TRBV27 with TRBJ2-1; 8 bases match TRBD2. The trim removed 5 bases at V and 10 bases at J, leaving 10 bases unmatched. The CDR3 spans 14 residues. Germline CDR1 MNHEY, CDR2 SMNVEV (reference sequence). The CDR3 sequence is CASSPPLGGGEQFF. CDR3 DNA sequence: TGTGCCAGCAGTCCACCCTTGGGCGGGGGGGAGCAGTTCTTC.

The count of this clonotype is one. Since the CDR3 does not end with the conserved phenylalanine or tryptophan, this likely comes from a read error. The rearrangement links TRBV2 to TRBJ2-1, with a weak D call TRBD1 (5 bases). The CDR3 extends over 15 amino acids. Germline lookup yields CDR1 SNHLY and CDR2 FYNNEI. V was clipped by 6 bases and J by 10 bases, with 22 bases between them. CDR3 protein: CASSLQGTGSYEQFS. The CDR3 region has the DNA TGTGCCAGCAGCTTGCAGGGCACCGGGTCCTACGAGCAGTTCTCC.

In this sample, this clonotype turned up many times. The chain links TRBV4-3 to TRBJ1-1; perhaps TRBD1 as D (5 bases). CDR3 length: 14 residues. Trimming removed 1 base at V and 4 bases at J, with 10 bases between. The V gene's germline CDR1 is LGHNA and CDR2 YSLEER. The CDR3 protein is CASSQGGRSTEAFF. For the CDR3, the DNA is TGCGCCAGCAGCCAAGGGGGACGGTCCACTGAAGCTTTCTTT.

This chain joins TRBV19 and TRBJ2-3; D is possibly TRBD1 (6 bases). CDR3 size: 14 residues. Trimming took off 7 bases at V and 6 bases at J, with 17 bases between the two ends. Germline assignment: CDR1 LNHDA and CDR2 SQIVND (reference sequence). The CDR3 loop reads CASKGTRIRDTQYF. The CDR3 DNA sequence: TGTGCCAGTAAGGGGACACGTATTCGGGATACGCAGTATTTT.

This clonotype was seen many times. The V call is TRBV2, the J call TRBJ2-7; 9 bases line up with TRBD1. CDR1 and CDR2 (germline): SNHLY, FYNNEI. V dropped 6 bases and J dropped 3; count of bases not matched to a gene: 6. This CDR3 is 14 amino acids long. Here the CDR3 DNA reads TGTGCCAGCAGGGGCGGGACAGGGTACTACGAGCAGTACTTC. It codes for CASRGGTGYYEQYF.

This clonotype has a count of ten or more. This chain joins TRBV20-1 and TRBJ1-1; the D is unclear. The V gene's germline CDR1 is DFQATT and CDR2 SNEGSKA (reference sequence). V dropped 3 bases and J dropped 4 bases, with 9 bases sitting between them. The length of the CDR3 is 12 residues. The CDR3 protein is CSASPGFTEAFF. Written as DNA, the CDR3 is TGCAGTGCTAGTCCGGGGTTCACTGAAGCTTTCTTT.

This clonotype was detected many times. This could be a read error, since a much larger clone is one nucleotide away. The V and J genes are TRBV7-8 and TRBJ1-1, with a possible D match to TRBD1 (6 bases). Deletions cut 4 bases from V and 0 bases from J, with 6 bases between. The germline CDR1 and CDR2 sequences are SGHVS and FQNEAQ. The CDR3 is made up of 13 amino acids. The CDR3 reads CASSSGVNTEAFF. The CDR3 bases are TGTGCCAGCAGCTCAGGGGTGAACACTGAAGCTTTCTTT.

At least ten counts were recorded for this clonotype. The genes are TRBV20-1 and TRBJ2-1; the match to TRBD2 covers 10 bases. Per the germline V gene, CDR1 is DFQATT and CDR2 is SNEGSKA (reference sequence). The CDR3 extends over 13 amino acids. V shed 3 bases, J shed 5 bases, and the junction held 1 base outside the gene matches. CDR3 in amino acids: CSASLAGDNEQFF. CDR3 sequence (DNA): TGCAGTGCTAGCCTAGCGGGGGACAATGAGCAGTTCTTC.

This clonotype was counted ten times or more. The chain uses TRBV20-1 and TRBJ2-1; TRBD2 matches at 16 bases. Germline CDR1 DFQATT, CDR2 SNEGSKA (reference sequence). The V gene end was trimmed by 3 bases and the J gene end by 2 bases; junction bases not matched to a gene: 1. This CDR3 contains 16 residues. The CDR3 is CSASGTSGGAYNEQFF. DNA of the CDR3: TGCAGTGCTAGTGGGACTAGCGGGGGGGCCTACAATGAGCAGTTCTTC.

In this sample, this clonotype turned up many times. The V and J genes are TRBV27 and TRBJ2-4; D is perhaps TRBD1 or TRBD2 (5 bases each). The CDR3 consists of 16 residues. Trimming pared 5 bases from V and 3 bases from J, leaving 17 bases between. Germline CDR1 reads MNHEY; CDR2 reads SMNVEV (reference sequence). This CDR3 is CASSHNLGTGKNIQYF. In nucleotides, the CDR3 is TGTGCCAGCAGTCACAATCTGGGGACGGGCAAAAACATTCAGTACTTC.